The sequence of this TCR beta chain was determined in a study of blood T cell repertoires in COVID-19. Study summary: Spain, Italy and the United States supplied samples that represented acute and convalescent COVID-19. The cDNA or gDNA used as material had been derived from T cells, B-cell-depleted T cells, or PBMCs.

This CDR3 is built from 14 residues. The ends lost 4 bases at V and 2 bases at J; junction bases unmatched: 4. Germline CDR1 is LNHDA and CDR2 is SQIVND (reference sequence). One Seattle source followed patients from active infection through their disease course. Using immunoSEQ multiplex PCR, the repertoire was profiled, and TCRdb retains in-frame clones only, with some absent. This table holds fewer than 450,000 clones, approximately 91% found once. Sequencing used peripheral blood. The source is a woman between 70 and 85 years old with COVID-19, enrolled during active disease. This chain joins TRBV19 and TRBJ1-2; 7 positions agree with TRBD1. CDR3 protein: CASSTGQINYGYTF. DNA for the CDR3: TGTGCCAGTAGTACGGGACAGATAAACTATGGCTACACCTTC.